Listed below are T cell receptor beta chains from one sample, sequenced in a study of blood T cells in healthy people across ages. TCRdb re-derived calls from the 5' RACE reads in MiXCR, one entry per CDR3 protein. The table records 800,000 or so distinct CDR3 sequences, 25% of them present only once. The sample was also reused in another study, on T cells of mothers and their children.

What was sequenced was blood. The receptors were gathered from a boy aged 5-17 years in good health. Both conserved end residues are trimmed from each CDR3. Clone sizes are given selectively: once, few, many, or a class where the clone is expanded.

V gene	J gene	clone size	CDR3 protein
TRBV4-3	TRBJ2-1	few	ASSQDRDYLQF
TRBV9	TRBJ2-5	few	ASSVGGGVAETQY
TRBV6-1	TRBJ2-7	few	ARSPGGTPRYEQY
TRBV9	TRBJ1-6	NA	ASSVEAANSPLH
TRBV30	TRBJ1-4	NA	AWSSNRGVF
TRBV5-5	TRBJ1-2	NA	ASRAGLLGYGYT
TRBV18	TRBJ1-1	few	ASSPLGGISRNTEAF
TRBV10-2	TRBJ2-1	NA	ASSESPSGTGWSEQF
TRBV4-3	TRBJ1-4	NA	ASSPGGGNPNEKLF
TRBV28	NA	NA	ASSYRDRVHEQF
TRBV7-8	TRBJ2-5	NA	ASSLTSLSYQETQY
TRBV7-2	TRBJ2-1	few	ASSLVGQGAGEQF
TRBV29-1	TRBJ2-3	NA	SVGGTSESDTQY
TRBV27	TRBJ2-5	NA	ASSGGQTYQETQY
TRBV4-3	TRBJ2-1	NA	ASSQGVGTFYNEQF
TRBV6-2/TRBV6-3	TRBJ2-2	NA	ASTTLAGGWQMAGELF
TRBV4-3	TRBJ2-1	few	ASSPKRSGAHNEQF
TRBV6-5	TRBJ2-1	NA	ASSSGLAGSYNEQF
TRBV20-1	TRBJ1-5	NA	SASKQNQPQH
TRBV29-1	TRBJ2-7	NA	SARTGRYEQY
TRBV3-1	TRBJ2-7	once	ASSQATRYGQY
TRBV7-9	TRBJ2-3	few	ASSPIGGPTPDTQY
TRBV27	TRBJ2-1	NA	ASSLPSGTGSGEQF
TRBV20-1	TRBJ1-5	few	SARDGKRPQH
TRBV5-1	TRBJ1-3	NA	ASSRQRQGNSGNTIY
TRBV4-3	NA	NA	ASSQDRTSGNEQY
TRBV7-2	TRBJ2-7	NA	ASSPPGQDLGPYEQY
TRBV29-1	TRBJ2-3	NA	SVEPRARDTQY